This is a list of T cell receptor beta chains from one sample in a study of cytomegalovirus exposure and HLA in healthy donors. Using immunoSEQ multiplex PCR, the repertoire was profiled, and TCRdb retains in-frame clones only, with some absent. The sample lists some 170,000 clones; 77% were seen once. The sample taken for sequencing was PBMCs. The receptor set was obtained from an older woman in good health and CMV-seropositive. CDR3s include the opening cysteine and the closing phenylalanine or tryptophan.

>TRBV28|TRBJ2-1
CASSPLAGAYGNEQFF
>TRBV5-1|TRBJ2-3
CASSLGSSGGRDTQYF
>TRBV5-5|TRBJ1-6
CASSSRDRGMSPLHF
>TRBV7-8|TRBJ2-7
CTSSLVGTRCDEQYF
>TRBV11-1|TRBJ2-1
CASTARRSSGGVEQFF
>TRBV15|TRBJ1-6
CATSRGLTGTGGNNSPLHF
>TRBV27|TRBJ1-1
CASSLIVMNTEAFF
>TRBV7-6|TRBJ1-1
CASSHGQGAAFF
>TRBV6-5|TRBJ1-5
CASTPPGSNQPQHF
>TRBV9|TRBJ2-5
CASSARGEGEETQYF
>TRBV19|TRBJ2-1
CASSNKREGINEQFF
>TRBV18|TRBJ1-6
CASSPTPRVGNSPLHF
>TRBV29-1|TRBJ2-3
CSVEAGTDTQYF
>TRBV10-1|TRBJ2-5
CASSLGETQYF
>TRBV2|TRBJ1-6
CASRVDRNSPLHF
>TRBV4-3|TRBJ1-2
CASSQDGGGYYGYTF
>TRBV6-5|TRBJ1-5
CASGSGFGQPQHF
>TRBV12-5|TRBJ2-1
CASGLDPGAKQFF
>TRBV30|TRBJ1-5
CAWSLKGGYQPQHF
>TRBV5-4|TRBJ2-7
CASSLFSGGGREQYF
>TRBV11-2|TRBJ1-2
CASSLELSGNYGYTF
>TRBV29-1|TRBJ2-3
CSVEDGFRQGRTDTQYF
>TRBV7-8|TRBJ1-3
CASSSLMAGFSGNTIYF
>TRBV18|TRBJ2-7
CASSPDRVGHEQYF
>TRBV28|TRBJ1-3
CASSIHTGVNTIYF
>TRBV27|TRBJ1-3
CASKFPGGPIYF
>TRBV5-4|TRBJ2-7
CASSFWDRGPYEQYF